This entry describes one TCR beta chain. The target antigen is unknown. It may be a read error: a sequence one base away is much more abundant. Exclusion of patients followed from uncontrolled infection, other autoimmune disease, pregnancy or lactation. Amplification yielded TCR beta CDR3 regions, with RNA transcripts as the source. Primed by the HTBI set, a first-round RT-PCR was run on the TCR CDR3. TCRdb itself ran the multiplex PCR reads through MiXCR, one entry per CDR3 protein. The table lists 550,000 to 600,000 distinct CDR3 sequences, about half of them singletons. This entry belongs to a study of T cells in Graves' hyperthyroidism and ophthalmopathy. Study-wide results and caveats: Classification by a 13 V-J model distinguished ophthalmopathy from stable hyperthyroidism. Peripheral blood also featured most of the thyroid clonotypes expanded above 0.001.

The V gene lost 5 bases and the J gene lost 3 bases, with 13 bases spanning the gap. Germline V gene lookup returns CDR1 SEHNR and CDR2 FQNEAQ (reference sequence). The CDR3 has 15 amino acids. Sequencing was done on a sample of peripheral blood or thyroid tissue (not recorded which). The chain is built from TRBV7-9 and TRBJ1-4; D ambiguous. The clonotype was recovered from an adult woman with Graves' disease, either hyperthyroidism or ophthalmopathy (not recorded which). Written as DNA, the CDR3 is TGTGCCAGCAGCCTCTTGGTCGTGGCTAATGAAAAACTGTTTTTT. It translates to CASSLLVVANEKLFF. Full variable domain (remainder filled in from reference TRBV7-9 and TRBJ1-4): DTGVSQNPRHKITKRGQNVTFRCDPISEHNRLYWYRQTLGQGPEFLTYFQNEAQLEKSRLLSDRFSAERPKGSFSTLEIQRTEQGDSAMYLCASSLLVVANEKLFFGSGTQLSVL.